What follows are 26 T cell receptor beta chains derived from one specimen sequenced in a study of CD8+ T cells in alopecia areata. The treatment here: oral pan-JAK inhibitor, 5-10 mg twice daily. cDNA prepared by RNA extraction and subsequent reverse transcription served as the template for sequencing. Assay: immunoSEQ multiplex PCR; the TCRdb copy retains only in-frame clones and omits some. The sample lists about 150,000 clones, 55% to 75% occurring once. The material sequenced was CD4+ T cells sorted from blood, taken at week 4, from a patient treated with tofacitinib. All receptors come from a human donor with alopecia areata.

CDR3 sequence: CSAGSPLHF. The CDR3 DNA reads as TGCAGTGCCGGTTCACCCCTCCACTTT. This sequence joins TRBV20-1 and TRBJ1-6; D unclear. V lost 6 bases and J lost 9, with 3 bases in between. This CDR3 is 9 amino acids long. Germline CDR1 is DFQATT and CDR2 is SNEGSKA (reference sequence).

The chain has TRBV12-5 and TRBJ2-2; D tentatively reads TRBD1 or TRBD2 (5 bases each). V was cut by 5 bases and J by 2 bases, with 12 bases left in between. The CDR3 has 15 residues. Germline V gene lookup returns CDR1 LGHNT and CDR2 FRNRAP. In DNA form, the CDR3 reads TGTGCTAGTGGTCCTGGGGGAACTAACACCGGGGAGCTGTTTTTT. Translation: CASGPGGTNTGELFF.

This chain joins TRBV30 and TRBJ2-1, with 7 bases matching TRBD1. CDR1 is GTSNPN, CDR2 SVGIG, per germline (reference sequence). There are 13 residues in the CDR3. With 5 bases clipped from V and 2 bases from J, the junction kept 3 bases outside the gene matches. The CDR3 here is CAWGQDTYNEQFF. CDR3 nucleotide sequence: TGTGCCTGGGGACAGGACACCTACAATGAGCAGTTCTTC. Complete variable domain (other parts from reference TRBV30 and TRBJ2-1): SQTIHQWPATLVQPVGSPLSLECTVEGTSNPNLYWYRQAAGRGLQLLFYSVGIGQISSEVPQNLSASRPQDRQFILSSKKLLLSDSGFYLCAWGQDTYNEQFFGPGTRLTVL.

As DNA, the CDR3 is TGTGCCAGCAGCGTAGAGGGGGGCAATCAGCCCCAGCATTTT. Encoded protein: CASSVEGGNQPQHF. The chain links TRBV9 to TRBJ1-5, with TRBD1 as a possible D gene (6 bases). The germline gives CDR1 SGDLS, CDR2 YYNGEE. The CDR3 contains 14 residues. Trimming pared 0 bases from V and 2 bases from J, leaving 6 bases between.

This clone has only a few counts. The chain recombines TRBV29-1 with TRBJ2-5; 10 nucleotides align to TRBD2. The length of the CDR3 is 13 residues. CDR1 is SQVTM, CDR2 ANQGSEA, per germline. With 6 bases clipped from V and 1 base from J, the junction kept 2 bases outside the gene matches. The CDR3 coding sequence is TGCAGCGTAGCGGGAGGGGTCCAAGAGACCCAGTACTTC. It encodes CSVAGGVQETQYF.

This clone was seen once. The V call is TRBV29-1, the J call TRBJ2-2, with D hard to call. Between the trimmed V and J ends, which lost 1 base and 3 bases, there was a span of 6 bases. Germline V gene sequence: CDR1 SQVTM, CDR2 ANQGSEA. The CDR3 sequence is 13 residues long. In DNA form, the CDR3 reads TGCAGCGTTGAAGGGCAGTACACCGGGGAGCTGTTTTTT. Translation: CSVEGQYTGELFF.

J is TRBJ2-1 and V is TRBV29-1, with D possibly being TRBD1 or TRBD2 (5 bases each). Germline CDR1 is SQVTM and CDR2 is ANQGSEA. There are 13 residues in the CDR3. The V gene lost 3 bases and the J gene lost 4 bases, with 10 bases spanning the gap. The CDR3 bases are TGCAGCGTTGACGGGGCAAAATACAATGAGCAGTTCTTC. Protein: CSVDGAKYNEQFF.

This clone was observed a few times. The genes are TRBV5-5 and TRBJ1-6, with D possibly matching TRBD1 (5 bases). V was clipped by 0 bases and J by 5 bases, with 12 bases between them. CDR1 and CDR2 from the germline V gene are SGHKS and YYEKEE (reference sequence). This CDR3 is 16 amino acids long. The CDR3 bases are TGTGCCAGCAGCTTGGTTGTGGGGACGGATAATTCACCCCTCCACTTT. This sequence encodes CASSLVVGTDNSPLHF.

The rearrangement links TRBV7-2 to TRBJ2-7, with TRBD1 identical over 7 bases. Germline CDR1 reads SGHTA; CDR2 reads FQGNSA. The junction had 9 bases not matched to a gene; V was cut back by 5 bases and J by 2 bases. The CDR3 is made up of 15 amino acids. As DNA, the CDR3 is TGTGCCAGCAGCCTAGGATCGACAGGGACCTACGAGCAGTACTTC. This gives the protein CASSLGSTGTYEQYF.

The rearrangement joins TRBV29-1 to TRBJ1-2; TRBD1 agrees at 8 bases. Germline lookup yields CDR1 SQVTM and CDR2 ANQGSEA. The CDR3 is 13 amino acids. V trimming: 4 bases; J trimming: 4 bases; junction bases outside the gene matches: 5. CDR3: CSVATGVSYGYTF. For the CDR3, the DNA is TGCAGCGTTGCGACAGGGGTTAGCTATGGCTACACCTTC. Together with reference TRBV29-1 and TRBJ1-2, the CDR3 gives the full variable domain: SAVISQKPSRDICQRGTSLTIQCQVDSQVTMMFWYRQQPGQSLTLIATANQGSEATYESGFVIDKFPISRPNLTFSTLTVSNMSPEDSSIYLCSVATGVSYGYTFGSGTRLTVV.

The gene calls are TRBV25-1 and TRBJ2-5, with no clear D. CDR3 length equals 12 residues. The germline V and J ends were trimmed by 4 bases and 2 bases, with 5 bases remaining between them. Germline V CDR1 and CDR2: MGHDK, SYGVNS. The CDR3 sequence is CASSALQETQYF. The CDR3 DNA reads as TGTGCCAGCAGTGCTCTGCAAGAGACCCAGTACTTC.

This chain joins TRBV30 and TRBJ1-5, with D tentatively TRBD1 (5 bases). CDR3 length: 13 residues. Trimming left V 1 base short and J 6 bases short, with 10 bases between. Germline V gene lookup returns CDR1 GTSNPN and CDR2 SVGIG (reference sequence). In DNA form, the CDR3 reads TGTGCCTGGAGTGAGGGGATAGCTCAGCCCCAGCATTTT. Protein sequence: CAWSEGIAQPQHF.

The chain carries TRBV30 and TRBJ2-7; 8 bases line up with TRBD1. This CDR3 contains 15 residues. V lost 1 base to trimming and J lost 2 bases; unmatched junction nucleotides: 7. The germline CDR1 and CDR2 sequences are GTSNPN and SVGIG (reference sequence). The CDR3: CAWSAPRTGTYEQYF. The CDR3 region has the DNA TGTGCCTGGAGTGCCCCCCGGACAGGGACCTACGAGCAGTACTTC.

As regards this clone: The junction departs from germline at one end; a sequencing error may be responsible. The chain employs TRBV29-1 and TRBJ2-5; TRBD1 matches 7 bases. The CDR3 runs 13 residues. Germline values: CDR1 SQVTM, CDR2 ANQGSEA. CDR3: CNVSGTAQETQYF. CDR3 bases: TGCAACGTTTCCGGGACAGCCCAAGAGACCCAGTACTTC.

This clone was counted a single time. The chain links TRBV25-1 to TRBJ1-1; D is undetermined. Trimming stripped 5 bases from V and 6 bases from J, with 13 bases between. The CDR3 has 13 amino acids. Germline CDR1 is MGHDK and CDR2 is SYGVNS. The CDR3 DNA sequence: TGTGCCAGCAGTCCCAGAAGGGCCTCTGAAGCTTTCTTT. This encodes CASSPRRASEAFF.

The chain carries TRBV6-1 and TRBJ2-7, with 9 bases lining up with TRBD2. Germline values: CDR1 MNHNS, CDR2 SASEGT. With V trimmed by 0 bases and J by 2 bases, 2 bases remained unmatched. The CDR3 has 15 amino acids. The CDR3 DNA reads TGTGCCAGCAGTGAAGCGCTAGCGGGGACCTACGAGCAGTACTTC. This encodes CASSEALAGTYEQYF.

The V gene is TRBV27, the J gene TRBJ2-5, with D unresolved. The J call may not be correct, given that the DNA end is closer to TRBJ2-7. There are 15 residues in the CDR3. Germline CDR1 reads MNHEY; CDR2 reads SMNVEV (reference sequence). The CDR3 sequence is CASSKTVILRNEQYF. The CDR3 nucleotides read TGTGCCAGCAGTAAAACAGTTATCTTGAGGAACGAGCAGTACTTC.

CDR3 protein: CASSLGGGSPLHF. The CDR3 nucleotides read TGTGCCAGCAGTCTAGGGGGTGGGTCACCCCTCCACTTT. The chain is built from TRBV27 and TRBJ1-6, with a possible D match to TRBD1 (6 bases). Germline CDR1 and CDR2: MNHEY and SMNVEV (reference sequence). V was pared by 5 bases and J by 10 bases, with 12 bases between. The CDR3 length is 13 residues.

V and J are TRBV11-2 and TRBJ2-5; no clear D gene. Trimming took 2 bases from V and 5 from J, leaving 6 bases between them. Germline CDR1 is SGHAT and CDR2 is FQNNGV. The CDR3 totals 12 residues. The CDR3 here is CASSLMRETQYF. CDR3 in DNA: TGTGCCAGCAGCTTAATGAGGGAGACCCAGTACTTC.

For the CDR3, the DNA is TGTGCCAGCAGCTTAGCCCCCCCTTCTAGCGGGGGGAACCAAGAGACCCAGTACTTC. It yields the protein CASSLAPPSSGGNQETQYF. V usage is TRBV7-2 and J usage is TRBJ2-5; the match to TRBD2 covers 11 bases. The germline V gene has CDR1 SGHTA and CDR2 FQGNSA. After removal of 0 bases from V and 0 bases from J, the junction contained 9 bases not matched to a gene. The CDR3 consists of 19 residues.

This clone was seen more than once but under ten times. The chain recombines TRBV19 with TRBJ1-1; the D gene is possibly TRBD1 (5 bases). V was shortened by 6 bases and J by 6 bases, with 14 bases between the two germline ends. Germline loops: CDR1 LNHDA, CDR2 SQIVND (reference sequence). This CDR3 has 13 amino acids. This CDR3 is CASSNSAGAEAFF. The CDR3 DNA reads TGTGCCAGTAGCAACTCCGCGGGGGCTGAAGCTTTCTTT.

The CDR3 region has the DNA TGTGCCAGCAGCTCCCCCGTGGGGGACAGGTACTTTGCGGCCAACGTCCTGACTTTC. The encoded protein is CASSSPVGDRYFAANVLTF. This chain joins TRBV7-9 and TRBJ2-6, with 8 bases matching TRBD1. Germline V gene lookup returns CDR1 SEHNR and CDR2 FQNEAQ (reference sequence). With V trimmed by 4 bases and J by 6 bases, 17 bases remained unmatched. The CDR3 is 19 amino acids.

This chain links TRBV11-2 with TRBJ1-1; 8 nucleotides match TRBD1. The CDR3 runs 15 residues. V lost 3 bases to trimming and J lost 2 bases; unmatched junction nucleotides: 5. Germline V lookup: CDR1 SGHAT, CDR2 FQNNGV. The CDR3 protein is CASSLEGQANTEAFF. In nucleotides, the CDR3 is TGTGCCAGCAGCTTGGAGGGACAGGCAAACACTGAAGCTTTCTTT.

The chain employs TRBV5-6 and TRBJ1-2; 8 bases align to TRBD1. The CDR3 length is 13 residues. The ends lost 4 bases at V and 5 bases at J; junction bases unmatched: 4. Germline V lookup: CDR1 SGHDT, CDR2 YYEEEE. The CDR3 sequence is CASSRGTGYGYTF. Written as DNA, the CDR3 is TGTGCCAGCAGCCGAGGGACAGGTTATGGCTACACCTTC.

The chain joins TRBV27 to TRBJ1-6, with D tentatively TRBD1 (5 bases). Trimming took 3 bases from V and 9 from J, leaving 12 bases between them. This CDR3 region has 14 residues. CDR1 MNHEY and CDR2 SMNVEV come from the germline V gene (reference sequence). CDR3 coding DNA: TGTGCCAGCAGTTTCCAGGGCGAGTCTTCACCCCTCCACTTT. It is translated as CASSFQGESSPLHF.

This rearrangement joins TRBV29-1 to TRBJ1-1; D perhaps matches TRBD1 (6 bases). The germline V gene has CDR1 SQVTM and CDR2 ANQGSEA. The CDR3 is 14 amino acids. The germline V and J ends were trimmed by 4 bases and 6 bases, with 18 bases remaining between them. The CDR3 DNA reads TGCAGCGTTGGCGGGGGGGCGGTTATCCCTGAAGCTTTCTTT. It yields the protein CSVGGGAVIPEAFF. Using reference TRBV29-1 and TRBJ1-1 for the parts outside the CDR3, the full variable domain is SAVISQKPSRDICQRGTSLTIQCQVDSQVTMMFWYRQQPGQSLTLIATANQGSEATYESGFVIDKFPISRPNLTFSTLTVSNMSPEDSSIYLCSVGGGAVIPEAFFGQGTRLTVV.